Listed below are T cell receptor beta chains from one sample, sequenced in a study of T cells after somatic rescue of genetic block. TCRdb keeps only in-frame clones here, not all; method: immunoSEQ multiplex PCR. In the table there are approximately 65,000 clones, about 90% of which are singletons. Sequencing was performed on peripheral blood mononuclear cells (PBMCs). The source of these receptors is a middle-aged man. Each CDR3 is given with its conserved first and last residue. Each record gives: J gene, D gene, clone size, V gene, CDR3 protein, CDR3 DNA. D genes are given only for firm matches. Expanded clones get a size class; other rows say once, few or many, or leave the size out.

TRBJ2-7 | NA | NA | TRBV6-5 | CASRRGRESEQYF | TGTGCCAGCAGGCGGGGCAGGGAAAGCGAGCAGTACTTC
TRBJ1-6 | NA | NA | TRBV4-1 | CASSHVGAGARSPLHF | TGCGCCAGCAGCCATGTGGGGGCAGGGGCTCGATCACCCCTCCACTTT
TRBJ2-5 | NA | NA | TRBV30 | CAWSYSRETQYF | TGTGCCTGGAGCTACTCTAGAGAGACCCAGTACTTC
TRBJ2-5 | NA | NA | TRBV6-6 | CASSPGEETQYF | TGTGCCAGCAGTCCGGGGGAAGAGACCCAGTACTTC
TRBJ2-3 | NA | once | TRBV5-1 | CASSPAVLTDTQYF | TGCGCCAGCAGCCCTGCAGTACTCACAGATACGCAGTATTTT
TRBJ2-7 | NA | NA | TRBV28 | CASSLRSTGRPYEQYF | TGTGCCAGCAGTTTAAGGTCCACAGGACGTCCCTACGAGCAGTACTTC
TRBJ2-2 | TRBD1 | few | TRBV5-1 | CASSLGQGGTGELFF | TGCGCCAGCAGCTTGGGACAGGGGGGTACCGGGGAGCTGTTTTTT
TRBJ2-5 | TRBD1 | NA | TRBV15 | CATSRDRGTGGTQYF | TGTGCCACCAGCAGAGATCGGGGGACAGGGGGGACCCAGTACTTC
TRBJ1-1 | NA | once | TRBV18 | CASSPQVLGGGTEAFF | TGTGCCAGCTCACCACAGGTCCTCGGGGGAGGGACTGAAGCTTTCTTT
TRBJ2-6 | NA | once | TRBV4-1 | CASSPTAALSSGANVLTF | TGCGCCAGCAGCCCCACGGCAGCACTGAGCTCTGGGGCCAACGTCCTGACTTTC
TRBJ1-1 | TRBD1 | few | TRBV10-1 | CASSSGTANTEAFF | TGCGCCAGCAGCTCCGGGACAGCGAACACTGAAGCTTTCTTT
TRBJ1-1 | NA | once | TRBV20-1 | CSAPVDRKAFF | TGCAGTGCTCCAGTCGACAGGAAAGCTTTCTTT
TRBJ2-2 | NA | NA | TRBV11-2 | CASSSSVPTNTGELFF | TGTGCCAGCAGCTCCTCCGTGCCTACGAACACCGGGGAGCTGTTTTTT
TRBJ1-1 | NA | NA | TRBV18 | CASSPEVGAAFF | TGTGCCAGCTCACCAGAGGTGGGAGCGGCTTTCTTT
TRBJ1-5 | NA | NA | TRBV4-1 | CASSQDGHFNQPQHF | TGCGCCAGCAGCCAAGACGGACACTTCAATCAGCCCCAGCATTTT
TRBJ2-7 | NA | NA | TRBV5-1 | CASSNDHKFYEQYF | TGCGCCAGCAGCAATGACCACAAATTCTACGAGCAGTACTTC
TRBJ1-1 | TRBD1 | NA | TRBV6-1 | CASLTQGGTSQAFF | TGTGCCAGCCTAACACAGGGGGGAACTTCACAAGCTTTCTTT
TRBJ2-7 | TRBD2 | NA | TRBV18 | CASSPGLAGIYEQYF | TGTGCCAGCTCACCTGGACTAGCGGGTATCTACGAGCAGTACTTC
TRBJ2-7 | TRBD1 | NA | TRBV7-2 | CASSQQGRYYEQYF | TGTGCCAGCAGCCAACAGGGGAGATACTACGAGCAGTACTTC
TRBJ2-3 | TRBD1 | NA | TRBV19 | CASSIFGTAATDTQYF | TGTGCCAGTAGTATCTTTGGGACAGCAGCCACAGATACGCAGTATTTT
TRBJ1-1 | NA | NA | TRBV5-1 | CASSWGPPVPNTEAFF | TGCGCCAGCAGCTGGGGTCCGCCGGTACCTAACACTGAAGCTTTCTTT
TRBJ2-1 | NA | NA | TRBV28 | CASSWGGGRYNEQFF | TGTGCCAGCAGTTGGGGGGGCGGGCGGTACAATGAGCAGTTCTTC
TRBJ2-1 | TRBD1 | NA | TRBV6-4 | CASRTKRMGTGGSCEQFF | TGTGCCAGCAGAACCAAGAGGATGGGTACAGGGGGCAGTTGTGAGCAGTTCTTC
TRBJ2-6 | NA | NA | TRBV5-4 | CASKGGANVLTF | TGTGCCAGCAAAGGGGGGGCCAACGTCCTGACTTTC
TRBJ2-7 | TRBD1 | NA | TRBV18 | CASSGQGASRDSYEQYF | TGTGCCAGCTCCGGACAGGGGGCTTCTAGGGACTCCTACGAGCAGTACTTC
TRBJ2-7 | NA | NA | TRBV30 | CAWMVGSYEQYF | TGTGCCTGGATGGTGGGCTCCTACGAGCAGTACTTC
TRBJ2-2 | TRBD1 | once | TRBV2 | CASRQGWSGELFF | TGTGCCAGCAGACAGGGGTGGTCCGGGGAGCTGTTTTTT
TRBJ2-1 | NA | NA | TRBV2 | CASSVLPGSYNEQFF | TGTGCCAGCAGTGTTTTGCCTGGCTCCTACAATGAGCAGTTCTTC
TRBJ2-7 | TRBD1 | NA | TRBV6-1 | CASSQRTGTYEQYF | TGTGCCAGCAGTCAACGGACAGGAACCTACGAGCAGTACTTC
TRBJ1-1 | NA | NA | TRBV5-4 | CASSIDMNTEAFF | TGTGCCAGCAGCATAGACATGAACACTGAAGCTTTCTTT
TRBJ1-2 | NA | NA | TRBV25-1 | CASSERHSNYGYTF | TGTGCCAGCAGTGAAAGACACTCTAACTATGGCTACACCTTC
TRBJ2-1 | NA | NA | TRBV5-3 | CAAGGGNEQFF | TGTGCCGCGGGCGGAGGGAATGAGCAGTTCTTC
TRBJ1-5 | NA | NA | TRBV13 | CASSAGLNQPQHF | TGTGCCAGCAGCGCGGGACTTAATCAGCCCCAGCATTTT
TRBJ2-1 | NA | NA | TRBV19 | CASSILRAGGLGYNEQFF | TGTGCCAGTAGTATACTAAGGGCAGGAGGCCTGGGGTACAATGAGCAGTTCTTC
TRBJ2-7 | NA | NA | TRBV6-1 | CASDSTYEQYF | TGTGCCAGCGACAGCACCTACGAGCAGTACTTC
TRBJ1-1 | NA | NA | TRBV9 | CASSVDVSTEAFF | TGTGCCAGCAGCGTAGATGTGTCCACTGAAGCTTTCTTT
TRBJ2-7 | NA | NA | TRBV9 | CASSARHDAYEQYF | TGTGCCAGCAGCGCCCGACATGACGCCTACGAGCAGTACTTC
TRBJ2-5 | NA | NA | TRBV13 | CASSLYKYQETQYF | TGTGCCAGCAGCTTATACAAGTACCAAGAGACCCAGTACTTC
TRBJ1-4 | NA | NA | TRBV19 | CASSEQGTNEKLFF | TGTGCCAGTAGCGAACAGGGAACTAATGAAAAACTGTTTTTT
TRBJ2-1 | NA | NA | TRBV4-3 | CASSPTSANNEQFF | TGCGCCAGCAGCCCCACCTCCGCTAACAATGAGCAGTTCTTC
TRBJ2-1 | NA | NA | TRBV5-1 | CASSLGPANEQFF | TGCGCCAGCAGCTTGGGGCCAGCGAATGAGCAGTTCTTC
TRBJ1-3 | NA | NA | TRBV6-5 | CASSRTGAGNTIYF | TGTGCCAGCAGCCGAACAGGTGCGGGAAACACCATATATTTT
TRBJ2-7 | TRBD2 | few | TRBV19 | CASSRGLGNEQYF | TGTGCCAGTAGTAGGGGACTAGGAAACGAGCAGTACTTC
TRBJ1-1 | NA | NA | TRBV7-8 | CASSSTLINTEAFF | TGTGCCAGCAGCTCTACTCTCATTAACACTGAAGCTTTCTTT
TRBJ2-7 | NA | NA | TRBV18 | CASSPVLAEIYEQYF | TGTGCCAGCTCACCAGTCTTGGCGGAGATCTACGAGCAGTACTTC
TRBJ2-6 | TRBD1 | NA | TRBV7-8 | CASSLVGQGAAGANVLTF | TGTGCCAGCAGCTTGGTGGGACAGGGGGCGGCTGGGGCCAACGTCCTGACTTTC
TRBJ2-7 | TRBD1 | NA | TRBV9 | CASSTQGLNEQYF | TGTGCCAGCAGCACACAGGGGTTAAACGAGCAGTACTTC
TRBJ2-7 | NA | NA | TRBV10-2 | CASSESTRVHEQYF | TGCGCCAGCAGTGAGTCGACGAGGGTCCACGAGCAGTACTTC
TRBJ2-7 | NA | NA | TRBV18 | CASSPGRNEQYF | TGTGCCAGCTCACCAGGACGGAACGAGCAGTACTTC
TRBJ1-5 | NA | NA | TRBV6-5 | CASSYLENQPQHF | TGTGCCAGCAGTTACTTGGAGAATCAGCCCCAGCATTTT
TRBJ2-7 | TRBD1 | NA | TRBV6-5 | CASRKGQGVYEQYF | TGTGCCAGCAGAAAGGGACAGGGGGTGTACGAGCAGTACTTC
TRBJ2-4 | NA | NA | TRBV6-6 | CASSVGSPPNIQYF | TGTGCCAGCTCGGTTGGTTCCCCCCCCAACATTCAGTACTTC
TRBJ2-5 | TRBD1 | NA | TRBV5-1 | CASRETGGGETQYF | TGCGCCAGCAGAGAGACAGGGGGTGGAGAGACCCAGTACTTC
TRBJ1-1 | NA | NA | TRBV19 | CALRGRNTEAFF | TGTGCCCTGAGAGGGCGGAACACTGAAGCTTTCTTT
TRBJ1-4 | NA | NA | TRBV7-6 | CASSLRYGGTGEKLFF | TGTGCCAGCAGCTTAAGATATGGTGGGACGGGTGAAAAACTGTTTTTT
TRBJ2-7 | NA | NA | TRBV18 | CASSRQDTYEQYF | TGTGCCAGCTCTCGACAGGACACGTACGAGCAGTACTTC
TRBJ2-1 | TRBD1 | NA | TRBV5-4 | CASSLGPPGQGVDEQFF | TGTGCCAGCAGCTTAGGGCCCCCGGGACAGGGGGTCGATGAGCAGTTCTTC
TRBJ1-2 | NA | NA | TRBV5-1 | CASSPQISLGAAGSYGYTF | TGCGCCAGCAGCCCCCAAATTTCCCTAGGGGCAGCAGGATCCTATGGCTACACCTTC
TRBJ2-5 | NA | NA | TRBV7-8 | CASSFRLETQYF | TGTGCCAGCAGCTTTAGGTTGGAGACCCAGTACTTC